This T cell receptor (beta chain) originates from a study of CD8+ T cells in alopecia areata. The wider study: Those treated were given oral tofacitinib at 5 to 10 mg twice daily. Findings and limits, study-wide: A single nonresponder leaves the baseline CD8+ expansion link to response uncertain.

Isolated RNA was reverse transcribed into cDNA used as the sequencing template. The method was immunoSEQ multiplex PCR; TCRdb's version includes in-frame clones alone and lacks a portion of them. Of 150,000 to 200,000 clones listed, roughly 50% were seen once; the top ten hold 10% to 13%. Sample treatment: oral pan-JAK inhibitor, 5-10 mg twice daily. In alopecia areata patients, both lesional scalp punch biopsies and peripheral blood were collected. As concerns this clone: The antigen is not known.

The CDR3 contains 13 residues. CDR1 SQVTM and CDR2 ANQGSEA come from the germline V gene. Trimming pared 4 bases from V and 2 bases from J, leaving 11 bases between. The TCR was taken from a human donor with alopecia areata. The chain has TRBV29-1 and TRBJ1-2; D remains ambiguous. The sequencing used CD8+ T cells sorted from blood, collected at week 24, from a patient treated with tofacitinib. In nucleotides, the CDR3 is TGCAGCGTTGTATTAGGTGGAAACTATGGCTACACCTTC. Its translation is CSVVLGGNYGYTF.